This TCR beta chain is drawn from a study of OX40 agonist ivuxolimab in advanced cancers. Study overall: Patients took ivuxolimab, an agonistic anti-OX40 (CD134) antibody.

TCRdb keeps only in-frame clones here, not all; method: immunoSEQ multiplex PCR. The profile covers roughly 18,000 clones, with approximately 85% appearing a single time and 55% to 65% taken by the ten largest. V gave up 0 bases and J gave up 4 bases; unmatched junction bases: 6. The CDR3 runs 17 residues. Germline CDR1 reads LNHNV; CDR2 reads YYDKDF (reference sequence). The sequence was obtained from an adult with an advanced solid tumor such as melanoma, head and neck, liver or kidney cancer. V is TRBV15 and J is TRBJ2-1; the match to TRBD1 covers 10 bases. The sequenced sample was CD4+ or CD8+ T cells sorted from blood, obtained in a trial of the OX40 agonist ivuxolimab. The CDR3 DNA sequence: TGTGCCACCAGCAGAGATCGTATGGGACAGGGGTACAATGAGCAGTTCTTC. Translation gives CATSRDRMGQGYNEQFF.